These T cell receptor beta chains were read from a single sample in a study of spatial heterogeneity in lung cancer. MiXCR, run by TCRdb on the 5' RACE reads, gives a single entry per CDR3 protein. The data contain fewer than 30,000 distinct CDR3 sequences, about 6% of them singletons. Sequencing used PBMCs, obtained at follow-up. Source of these receptors: a male donor with early-stage non-small cell lung cancer. Both conserved end residues are part of each CDR3. The order of the fields is V gene, clone size, D gene, J gene, CDR3 protein, CDR3 DNA. The D gene is left open where the match is weak. Clone size is stated in some rows and not others, as once, few, many or a class when expanded.

V gene: TRBV2
clone size: .
D gene: .
J gene: TRBJ1-1
CDR3 protein: CASSFRDTEAFF
CDR3 DNA: TGTGCCAGCAGTTTCCGGGACACTGAAGCTTTCTTT

V gene: TRBV3-1
clone size: .
D gene: .
J gene: TRBJ2-5
CDR3 protein: CASSQKMGWGGETQYF
CDR3 DNA: TGTGCCAGCAGCCAAAAAATGGGTTGGGGCGGGGAGACCCAGTACTTC

V gene: TRBV6-1
clone size: few
D gene: TRBD1
J gene: TRBJ2-7
CDR3 protein: CASKVGQGTHEQYF
CDR3 DNA: TGTGCCAGCAAGGTGGGACAGGGCACCCACGAGCAGTACTTC

V gene: TRBV16
clone size: few
D gene: TRBD1
J gene: TRBJ1-2
CDR3 protein: CASSQTGATHTF
CDR3 DNA: TGTGCCAGCAGCCAGACAGGGGCGACGCACACCTTC

V gene: TRBV19
clone size: .
D gene: TRBD1
J gene: TRBJ2-5
CDR3 protein: CASSSLGQGSGTQYF
CDR3 DNA: TGTGCCAGTAGTAGCCTCGGACAGGGCAGTGGGACCCAGTACTTC

V gene: TRBV9
clone size: .
D gene: TRBD1
J gene: TRBJ2-1
CDR3 protein: CASSEAGGAYNEQFF
CDR3 DNA: TGTGCCAGCAGCGAGGCAGGGGGCGCATACAATGAGCAGTTCTTC

V gene: TRBV29-1
clone size: .
D gene: .
J gene: TRBJ2-3
CDR3 protein: CSVDVGAYTDTQYF
CDR3 DNA: TGCAGCGTTGATGTGGGGGCTTACACAGATACGCAGTATTTT

V gene: TRBV4-2
clone size: many
D gene: .
J gene: TRBJ2-7
CDR3 protein: CASSQYFTGRGHEQYF
CDR3 DNA: TGTGCCAGCAGCCAGTATTTCACAGGGAGGGGGCACGAGCAGTACTTC

V gene: TRBV5-5
clone size: many
D gene: .
J gene: TRBJ1-4
CDR3 protein: CASSPGAEAANEKLFF
CDR3 DNA: TGTGCCAGCAGCCCGGGGGCGGAGGCGGCTAATGAAAAACTGTTTTTT

V gene: TRBV5-1
clone size: many
D gene: TRBD1
J gene: TRBJ2-2
CDR3 protein: CASSFKAGTGNTGELFF
CDR3 DNA: TGCGCCAGCAGCTTTAAAGCCGGGACAGGGAACACCGGGGAGCTGTTTTTT

V gene: TRBV5-6
clone size: many
D gene: .
J gene: TRBJ2-1
CDR3 protein: CASSLVGGNDNEQFF
CDR3 DNA: TGTGCCAGCAGCTTGGTTGGGGGGAACGACAATGAGCAGTTCTTC

V gene: TRBV5-1
clone size: many
D gene: .
J gene: TRBJ1-5
CDR3 protein: CASSLSSGNQPQHF
CDR3 DNA: TGCGCCAGCAGCTTGTCCTCAGGCAATCAGCCCCAGCATTTT

V gene: TRBV27
clone size: .
D gene: .
J gene: TRBJ2-3
CDR3 protein: CASSPLKSRVDTQYF
CDR3 DNA: TGTGCCAGCAGTCCACTAAAATCCCGAGTGGATACGCAGTATTTT

V gene: TRBV5-1
clone size: many
D gene: .
J gene: TRBJ1-1
CDR3 protein: CASSLAAHLPEAFF
CDR3 DNA: TGCGCCAGCAGCTTGGCGGCGCACCTCCCCGAAGCTTTCTTT

V gene: TRBV9
clone size: many
D gene: TRBD1
J gene: TRBJ2-2
CDR3 protein: CASSVVGDRANTGELFF
CDR3 DNA: TGTGCCAGCAGCGTAGTAGGGGACAGGGCGAACACCGGGGAGCTGTTTTTT

V gene: TRBV6-2/TRBV6-3
clone size: few
D gene: .
J gene: TRBJ2-5
CDR3 protein: CASSYPSGGPVVETQYF
CDR3 DNA: TGTGCCAGCAGTTACCCTTCCGGAGGGCCGGTCGTCGAGACCCAGTACTTC

V gene: TRBV6-2/TRBV6-3
clone size: many
D gene: TRBD1
J gene: TRBJ2-3
CDR3 protein: CASRGTATDTQYF
CDR3 DNA: TGTGCCAGCAGGGGGACAGCCACAGATACGCAGTATTTT

V gene: TRBV29-1
clone size: medium-sized
D gene: .
J gene: TRBJ2-2
CDR3 protein: CSTRETNTGELFF
CDR3 DNA: TGCAGCACTAGGGAGACCAACACCGGGGAGCTGTTTTTT

V gene: TRBV6-2/TRBV6-3
clone size: few
D gene: TRBD2
J gene: TRBJ2-3
CDR3 protein: CASSPLADYTDTQYF
CDR3 DNA: TGTGCCAGCAGTCCGCTAGCGGACTACACAGATACGCAGTATTTT

V gene: TRBV19
clone size: .
D gene: .
J gene: TRBJ2-7
CDR3 protein: CASSIPGNHYEQYF
CDR3 DNA: TGTGCCAGTAGTATTCCCGGGAATCACTACGAGCAGTACTTC

V gene: TRBV12-3/TRBV12-4
clone size: few
D gene: .
J gene: TRBJ2-2
CDR3 protein: CASSRPETGELFF
CDR3 DNA: TGTGCCAGCAGTCGCCCCGAGACCGGGGAGCTGTTTTTT

V gene: TRBV19
clone size: few
D gene: .
J gene: TRBJ2-7
CDR3 protein: CASSMGRSNYEQYF
CDR3 DNA: TGTGCCAGTAGTATGGGCAGGAGCAACTACGAGCAGTACTTC

V gene: TRBV7-2
clone size: few
D gene: TRBD2
J gene: TRBJ2-1
CDR3 protein: CASSFPGLAGGSYNEQFF
CDR3 DNA: TGTGCCAGCAGCTTCCCGGGACTAGCGGGGGGATCATACAATGAGCAGTTCTTC

V gene: TRBV18
clone size: many
D gene: .
J gene: TRBJ2-1
CDR3 protein: CASSLALGEQFF
CDR3 DNA: TGTGCCAGCTCCCTGGCCCTTGGTGAGCAGTTCTTC

V gene: TRBV2
clone size: many
D gene: .
J gene: TRBJ1-1
CDR3 protein: CATTGNTEAFF
CDR3 DNA: TGTGCCACGACGGGGAACACTGAAGCTTTCTTT

V gene: TRBV11-1
clone size: many
D gene: TRBD2
J gene: TRBJ2-1
CDR3 protein: CASSLAGLAGGNEQFF
CDR3 DNA: TGTGCCAGCAGCTTAGCAGGACTAGCGGGAGGCAATGAGCAGTTCTTC

V gene: TRBV5-1
clone size: once
D gene: .
J gene: TRBJ1-6
CDR3 protein: CASSLMDSYNSPLHF
CDR3 DNA: TGCGCCAGCAGCTTAATGGACAGCTATAATTCACCCCTCCACTTT

V gene: TRBV10-3
clone size: many
D gene: .
J gene: TRBJ2-5
CDR3 protein: CAIGGGSETQYF
CDR3 DNA: TGTGCCATCGGAGGGGGGAGCGAGACCCAGTACTTC

V gene: TRBV6-4
clone size: .
D gene: .
J gene: TRBJ2-3
CDR3 protein: CASSEKSAPDTQYF
CDR3 DNA: TGTGCCAGCAGTGAGAAATCCGCCCCGGATACGCAGTATTTT

V gene: TRBV5-1
clone size: many
D gene: TRBD2
J gene: TRBJ2-1
CDR3 protein: CASSMTSGGQSEQFF
CDR3 DNA: TGCGCCAGCAGTATGACTAGCGGGGGGCAGAGTGAGCAGTTCTTC

V gene: TRBV7-3
clone size: .
D gene: TRBD2
J gene: TRBJ2-1
CDR3 protein: CASSLAGGPSNEQFF
CDR3 DNA: TGTGCCAGCAGCTTGGCGGGGGGGCCCTCCAATGAGCAGTTCTTC

V gene: TRBV12-3/TRBV12-4
clone size: .
D gene: .
J gene: TRBJ1-1
CDR3 protein: CASSLLLAHTEAFF
CDR3 DNA: TGTGCCAGCAGTTTGTTGCTGGCCCACACTGAAGCTTTCTTT

V gene: TRBV20-1
clone size: many
D gene: TRBD1
J gene: TRBJ1-5
CDR3 protein: CSTSTGLTGQPQHF
CDR3 DNA: TGCAGTACGTCGACAGGGCTCACGGGTCAGCCCCAGCATTTT

V gene: TRBV5-6
clone size: many
D gene: TRBD2
J gene: TRBJ2-3
CDR3 protein: CASSLGLADPTDTQYF
CDR3 DNA: TGTGCCAGCAGCTTGGGGCTAGCGGATCCCACAGATACGCAGTATTTT

V gene: TRBV28
clone size: many
D gene: TRBD1
J gene: TRBJ2-5
CDR3 protein: CASSRTGFGFETQYF
CDR3 DNA: TGTGCCAGCAGCCGGACAGGGTTCGGGTTCGAGACCCAGTACTTC

V gene: TRBV20-1
clone size: many
D gene: TRBD2
J gene: TRBJ2-1
CDR3 protein: CSARLGTSSPFWDEQFF
CDR3 DNA: TGCAGTGCTAGATTAGGGACTAGCTCGCCCTTTTGGGATGAGCAGTTCTTC

V gene: TRBV7-9
clone size: many
D gene: TRBD1
J gene: TRBJ2-7
CDR3 protein: CASSAPDRGQGEQYF
CDR3 DNA: TGTGCCAGCAGCGCCCCGGACAGGGGGCAGGGCGAGCAGTACTTC

V gene: TRBV5-8
clone size: many
D gene: .
J gene: TRBJ2-7
CDR3 protein: CASSRGATSDSYEQYF
CDR3 DNA: TGTGCCAGCAGCCGGGGTGCAACCTCTGATTCCTACGAGCAGTACTTC

V gene: TRBV7-2
clone size: few
D gene: TRBD2
J gene: TRBJ2-1
CDR3 protein: CASSLGVAGQFF
CDR3 DNA: TGTGCCAGCAGCTTAGGGGTAGCGGGGCAGTTCTTC

V gene: TRBV20-1
clone size: few
D gene: TRBD1
J gene: TRBJ1-2
CDR3 protein: CSARALRDRYYGYTF
CDR3 DNA: TGCAGTGCTAGAGCTCTGCGGGACAGGTACTATGGCTACACCTTC

V gene: TRBV18
clone size: many
D gene: .
J gene: TRBJ1-1
CDR3 protein: CASSPPSGASNTEAFF
CDR3 DNA: TGTGCCAGCTCACCACCGTCGGGGGCTTCGAACACTGAAGCTTTCTTT

V gene: TRBV6-5
clone size: many
D gene: TRBD1
J gene: TRBJ1-5
CDR3 protein: CASGGQGGLSNQPQHF
CDR3 DNA: TGTGCCAGCGGGGGACAGGGAGGCCTTAGCAATCAGCCCCAGCATTTT

V gene: TRBV5-1
clone size: many
D gene: TRBD1
J gene: TRBJ1-2
CDR3 protein: CASSLAGTGTNYGYTF
CDR3 DNA: TGCGCCAGCAGCTTGGCCGGGACAGGTACTAACTATGGCTACACCTTC

V gene: TRBV20-1
clone size: few
D gene: TRBD2
J gene: TRBJ2-3
CDR3 protein: CSAEGGTDTQYF
CDR3 DNA: TGCAGTGCTGAGGGAGGGACAGATACGCAGTATTTT

V gene: TRBV29-1
clone size: many
D gene: .
J gene: TRBJ2-1
CDR3 protein: CSVAARDREQFF
CDR3 DNA: TGCAGCGTTGCAGCTCGGGACCGTGAGCAGTTCTTC